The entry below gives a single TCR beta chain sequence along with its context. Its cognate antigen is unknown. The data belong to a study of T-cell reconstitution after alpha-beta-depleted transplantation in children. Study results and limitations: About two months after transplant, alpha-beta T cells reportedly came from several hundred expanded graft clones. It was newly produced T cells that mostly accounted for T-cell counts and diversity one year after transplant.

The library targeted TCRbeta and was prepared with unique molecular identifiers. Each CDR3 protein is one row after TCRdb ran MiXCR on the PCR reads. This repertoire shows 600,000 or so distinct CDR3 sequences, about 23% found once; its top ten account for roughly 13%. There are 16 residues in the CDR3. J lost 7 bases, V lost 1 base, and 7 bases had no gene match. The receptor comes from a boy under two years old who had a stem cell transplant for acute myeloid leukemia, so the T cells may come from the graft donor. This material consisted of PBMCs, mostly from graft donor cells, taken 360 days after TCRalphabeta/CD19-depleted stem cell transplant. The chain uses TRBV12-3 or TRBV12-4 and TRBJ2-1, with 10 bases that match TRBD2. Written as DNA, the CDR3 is TGTGCCAGCAGTTTAGGGGGCGGGGGACTAGCGAATGAGCAGTTCTTC. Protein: CASSLGGGGLANEQFF.